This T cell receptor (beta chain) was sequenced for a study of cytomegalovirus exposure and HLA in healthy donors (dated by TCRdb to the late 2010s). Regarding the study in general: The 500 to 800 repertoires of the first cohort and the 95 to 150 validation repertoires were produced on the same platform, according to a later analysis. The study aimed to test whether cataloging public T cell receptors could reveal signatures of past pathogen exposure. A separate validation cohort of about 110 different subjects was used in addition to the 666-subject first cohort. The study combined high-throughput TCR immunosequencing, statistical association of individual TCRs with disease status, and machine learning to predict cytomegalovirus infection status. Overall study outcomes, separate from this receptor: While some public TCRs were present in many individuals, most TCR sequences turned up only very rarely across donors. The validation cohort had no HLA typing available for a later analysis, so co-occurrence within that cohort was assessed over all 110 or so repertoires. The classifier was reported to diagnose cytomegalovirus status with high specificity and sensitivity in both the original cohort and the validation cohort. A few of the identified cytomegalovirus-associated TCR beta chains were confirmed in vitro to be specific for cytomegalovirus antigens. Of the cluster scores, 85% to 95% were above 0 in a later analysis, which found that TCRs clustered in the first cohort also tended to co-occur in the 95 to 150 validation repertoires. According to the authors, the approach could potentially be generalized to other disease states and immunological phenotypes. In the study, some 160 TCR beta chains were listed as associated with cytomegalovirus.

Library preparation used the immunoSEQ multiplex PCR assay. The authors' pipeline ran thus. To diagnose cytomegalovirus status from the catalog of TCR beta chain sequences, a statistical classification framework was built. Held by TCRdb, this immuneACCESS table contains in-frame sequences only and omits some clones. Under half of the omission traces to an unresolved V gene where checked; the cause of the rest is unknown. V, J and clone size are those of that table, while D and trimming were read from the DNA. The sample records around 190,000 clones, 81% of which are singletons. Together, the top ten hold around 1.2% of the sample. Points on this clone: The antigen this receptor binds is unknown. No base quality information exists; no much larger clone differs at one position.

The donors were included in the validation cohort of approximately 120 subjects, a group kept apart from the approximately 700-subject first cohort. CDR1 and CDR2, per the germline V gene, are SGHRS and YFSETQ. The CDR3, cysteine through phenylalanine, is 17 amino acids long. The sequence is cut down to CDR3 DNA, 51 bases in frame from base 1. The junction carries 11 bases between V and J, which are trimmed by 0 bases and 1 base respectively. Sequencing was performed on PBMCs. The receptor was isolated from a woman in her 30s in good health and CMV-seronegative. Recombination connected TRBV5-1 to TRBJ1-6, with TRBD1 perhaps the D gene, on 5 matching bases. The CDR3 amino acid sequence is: CASSLGQGLSYNSPLHF. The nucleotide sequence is TGCGCCAGCAGCTTGGGGCAGGGCTTGTCCTATAATTCACCCCTCCACTTT.